This T cell receptor beta chain was sequenced for a study of blood T cell repertoires in COVID-19. Whole-study context: Acute and convalescent COVID-19 specimens originated in the United States, Italy and Spain. T cells, B-cell-depleted T cells, or PBMCs provided the cDNA or gDNA that served as material.

Original processing methods: Reference gene primer amplification yielded estimated nucleated cell counts. Profiling relied on immunoSEQ multiplex PCR, and the TCRdb table lists in-frame clones only, not all of them. V and J calls and clone size are those listed in that table; D and trimming were worked out from the DNA. Of nearly 350,000 clones in the sample, roughly 90% are singletons; the top ten hold about 7%. The CDR3 runs 15 residues. Germline V gives CDR1 KGHSH, CDR2 LQKENI. The ends were cut back, 3 bases at V and 2 bases at J, with 11 bases in the middle. The sample taken for sequencing was peripheral blood. The clonotype originates from a woman aged 70-85 years with COVID-19, enrolled during active disease. The V call is TRBV18, the J call TRBJ1-3; possibly TRBD1 for D (5 bases). The CDR3 reads CASSPGPSPGNTIYF. The CDR3, as DNA: TGTGCCAGCTCACCGGGGCCTTCACCTGGAAACACCATATATTTT.